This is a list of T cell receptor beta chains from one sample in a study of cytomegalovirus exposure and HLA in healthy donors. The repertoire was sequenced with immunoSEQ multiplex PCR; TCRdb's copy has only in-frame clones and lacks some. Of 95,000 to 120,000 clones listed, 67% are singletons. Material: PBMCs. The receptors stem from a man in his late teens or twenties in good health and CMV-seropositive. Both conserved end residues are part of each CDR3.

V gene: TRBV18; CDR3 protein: CASSPRTEITSEAFF
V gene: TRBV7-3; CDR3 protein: CASSLGTRGPGELFF
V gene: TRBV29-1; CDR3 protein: CSVEGTSGGSSYNEQFF
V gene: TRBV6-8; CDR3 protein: CASSFLTGPSYEQYF
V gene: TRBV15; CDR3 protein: CATSRETGGYYGYTF
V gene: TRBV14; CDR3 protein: CASSQDLGTGGGTDTQYF
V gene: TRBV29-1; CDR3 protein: CSVHTFIAGERTDTQYF
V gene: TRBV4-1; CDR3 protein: CASSSIAGGGYSNQPQHF
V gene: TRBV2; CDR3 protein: CASSPTVNYGYTF
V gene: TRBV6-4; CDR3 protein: CASSVQGGQPQHF
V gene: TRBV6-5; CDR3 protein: CASRQGWDGYTF
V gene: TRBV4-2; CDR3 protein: CASSPAGGAVAGELFF
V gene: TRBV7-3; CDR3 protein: CASSLEVQTTDTQYF
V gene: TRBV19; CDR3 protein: CASSRRSGDTGELFF
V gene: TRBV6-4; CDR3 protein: CASSDARHYGYTF
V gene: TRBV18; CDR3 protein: CASSPPGPGAGELFF
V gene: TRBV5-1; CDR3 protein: CASSLGLAGEYGELFF
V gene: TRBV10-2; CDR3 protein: CASWAPTPGQGAYEQYF
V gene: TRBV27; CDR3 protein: CASSLKGAAIGNHNEQFF
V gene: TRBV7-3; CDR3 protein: CASSAGIGGDNEKLFF
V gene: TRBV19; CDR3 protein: CASSTGLLDGYGYTF
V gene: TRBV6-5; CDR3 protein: CASRNQGSHNYGYTF
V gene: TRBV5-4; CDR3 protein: CASSQRQGRTNEKLFF
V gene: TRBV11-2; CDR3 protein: CASSPRFGEAFF
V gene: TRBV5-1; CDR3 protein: CASRHSRDRDTEAFF
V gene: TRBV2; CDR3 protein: CASKSLTGPQETQYF
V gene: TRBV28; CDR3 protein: CATSYSNQPQHF
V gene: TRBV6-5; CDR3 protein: CASSKQGNGQPQHF
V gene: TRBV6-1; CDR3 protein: CASSSGTSFSYEQYF
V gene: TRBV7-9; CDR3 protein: CASSALAGAANEQFF
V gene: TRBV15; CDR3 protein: CATSLGAAGGGNEKLFF
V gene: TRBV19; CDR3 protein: CASSSWTGTGELFF
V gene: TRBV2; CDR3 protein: CASSDRGGGQPQHF
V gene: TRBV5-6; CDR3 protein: CASSLGLGYEQYF
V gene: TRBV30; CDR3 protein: CAWSVRRGGGREQFF
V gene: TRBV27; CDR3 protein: CASSSDRGRGAYEQYF
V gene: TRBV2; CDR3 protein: CASSAEGPRSGEAFF
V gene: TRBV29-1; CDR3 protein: CSVPGQGGAETQYF
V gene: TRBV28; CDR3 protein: CASSLMSSDTDTQYF
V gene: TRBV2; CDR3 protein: CASSFQGAMNTEAFF